The table lists the clone carrying this T cell receptor beta chain with many counts. The data originate from a study of T cell repertoires in cytomegalovirus infection. For the study at large: Matching HLA type and CMV infection were both indicated by public TCR beta signatures.

TCRdb re-analysed the reads in MiXCR, keeping a single row per CDR3 protein. The sample holds under 250,000 distinct CDR3 sequences; 6.5% are singletons and the top ten take roughly 6.5%. The CDR3 length is 12 residues. Trimming stripped 1 base from V and 8 bases from J, with 5 bases between. In germline, CDR1 is SGHVS, CDR2 FNYEAQ. What was sequenced was PBMCs. This receptor was taken from a human donor in good health (CMV status not recorded). Some clones in this sample may be carry-over from other donors' samples. V and J are TRBV7-6 and TRBJ1-4; no firm D call. DNA of the CDR3: TGTGCCAGCAGCTTAGGAGAAGAAAAACTGTTTTTT. As protein: CASSLGEEKLFF. Using reference TRBV7-6 and TRBJ1-4 for the parts outside the CDR3, the full variable domain is GAGVSQSPRYKVTKRGQDVALRCDPISGHVSLYWYRQALGQGPEFLTYFNYEAQQDKSGLPNDRFSAERPEGSISTLTIQRTEQRDSAMYRCASSLGEEKLFFGSGTQLSVL.